This T cell receptor beta chain was recorded in a study of PD-L1 blockade in urothelial cancer. About the research overall: Earlier, patients had received 0 to 3 chemotherapy regimens.

The data were produced by immunoSEQ multiplex PCR, yet TCRdb's version contains in-frame clones alone and is incomplete. The table includes around 80,000 clones, approximately 90% detected once. Described time point: peripheral blood 6 weeks after treatment start. Turning to this clone: Its specificity is unknown.

Points from the study as a whole: A below-median TCR clonality in blood before treatment predicted better survival.

Germline loops: CDR1 MDHEN, CDR2 SYDVKM. The CDR3 consists of 14 residues. The V end was cut by 5 bases, the J end by 2 bases, with 13 bases between. The chain joins TRBV28 to TRBJ2-7; the D gene is possibly TRBD1 (6 bases). Sequences were derived from PBMCs, sampled around atezolizumab (anti-PD-L1) treatment. The TCR originated in a woman over 75 with urothelial cancer. The CDR3 region has the DNA TGTGCCAGCAGTCCGCAGGGGAAGCCCTACGAGCAGTACTTC. Translated, it gives CASSPQGKPYEQYF.